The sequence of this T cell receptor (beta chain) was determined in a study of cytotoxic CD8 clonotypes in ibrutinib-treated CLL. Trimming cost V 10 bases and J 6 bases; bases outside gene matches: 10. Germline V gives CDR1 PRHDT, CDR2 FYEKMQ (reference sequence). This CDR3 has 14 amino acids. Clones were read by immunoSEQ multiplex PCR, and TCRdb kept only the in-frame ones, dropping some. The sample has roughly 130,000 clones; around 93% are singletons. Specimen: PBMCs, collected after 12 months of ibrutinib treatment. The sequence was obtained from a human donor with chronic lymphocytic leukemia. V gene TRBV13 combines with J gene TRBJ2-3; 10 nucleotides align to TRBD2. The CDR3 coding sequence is TGTGCCACCAAGCGGGAGGGTATAGCTGATACGCAGTATTTT. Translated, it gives CATKREGIADTQYF.